This entry concerns a single T cell receptor beta chain. The antigen remains unidentified. Distinct nucleotide sequences in the sample also encode this CDR3. The naive CD8 population came from CD45RO-negative cells selected for CCR7, without terminally differentiated effector memory CD45RA+ cells. Genomic DNA belonging to each subset was distributed in equal measure over several immunoSEQ plates. Only in-frame clones appear in the TCRdb table, and some are missing; sequencing was by immunoSEQ multiplex PCR. The table has millions of clones, about 95% seen once. The CDR3 consists of 15 residues. The germline V gene has CDR1 LNHNV and CDR2 YYDKDF (reference sequence). Trimming stripped 0 bases from V and 0 bases from J, with 9 bases between. The sample is drawn from a study of shared clonotypes between healthy human individuals. Regarding the study as a whole: Compared with clonotypes that all four donors shared, non-shared clonotypes had lower generation probabilities. Only blood was sampled, and tissue TCR repertoires likely differ from blood ones.

V gene TRBV15 combines with J gene TRBJ2-7; no clear D. Sample: naive CD8+ T cells sorted from blood. The TCR sequence derives from a man younger than 35 in good health. CDR3 sequence reads: CATSRDRTNSYEQYF. In DNA, the CDR3 is TGTGCCACCAGCAGAGATCGAACTAACTCCTACGAGCAGTACTTC.